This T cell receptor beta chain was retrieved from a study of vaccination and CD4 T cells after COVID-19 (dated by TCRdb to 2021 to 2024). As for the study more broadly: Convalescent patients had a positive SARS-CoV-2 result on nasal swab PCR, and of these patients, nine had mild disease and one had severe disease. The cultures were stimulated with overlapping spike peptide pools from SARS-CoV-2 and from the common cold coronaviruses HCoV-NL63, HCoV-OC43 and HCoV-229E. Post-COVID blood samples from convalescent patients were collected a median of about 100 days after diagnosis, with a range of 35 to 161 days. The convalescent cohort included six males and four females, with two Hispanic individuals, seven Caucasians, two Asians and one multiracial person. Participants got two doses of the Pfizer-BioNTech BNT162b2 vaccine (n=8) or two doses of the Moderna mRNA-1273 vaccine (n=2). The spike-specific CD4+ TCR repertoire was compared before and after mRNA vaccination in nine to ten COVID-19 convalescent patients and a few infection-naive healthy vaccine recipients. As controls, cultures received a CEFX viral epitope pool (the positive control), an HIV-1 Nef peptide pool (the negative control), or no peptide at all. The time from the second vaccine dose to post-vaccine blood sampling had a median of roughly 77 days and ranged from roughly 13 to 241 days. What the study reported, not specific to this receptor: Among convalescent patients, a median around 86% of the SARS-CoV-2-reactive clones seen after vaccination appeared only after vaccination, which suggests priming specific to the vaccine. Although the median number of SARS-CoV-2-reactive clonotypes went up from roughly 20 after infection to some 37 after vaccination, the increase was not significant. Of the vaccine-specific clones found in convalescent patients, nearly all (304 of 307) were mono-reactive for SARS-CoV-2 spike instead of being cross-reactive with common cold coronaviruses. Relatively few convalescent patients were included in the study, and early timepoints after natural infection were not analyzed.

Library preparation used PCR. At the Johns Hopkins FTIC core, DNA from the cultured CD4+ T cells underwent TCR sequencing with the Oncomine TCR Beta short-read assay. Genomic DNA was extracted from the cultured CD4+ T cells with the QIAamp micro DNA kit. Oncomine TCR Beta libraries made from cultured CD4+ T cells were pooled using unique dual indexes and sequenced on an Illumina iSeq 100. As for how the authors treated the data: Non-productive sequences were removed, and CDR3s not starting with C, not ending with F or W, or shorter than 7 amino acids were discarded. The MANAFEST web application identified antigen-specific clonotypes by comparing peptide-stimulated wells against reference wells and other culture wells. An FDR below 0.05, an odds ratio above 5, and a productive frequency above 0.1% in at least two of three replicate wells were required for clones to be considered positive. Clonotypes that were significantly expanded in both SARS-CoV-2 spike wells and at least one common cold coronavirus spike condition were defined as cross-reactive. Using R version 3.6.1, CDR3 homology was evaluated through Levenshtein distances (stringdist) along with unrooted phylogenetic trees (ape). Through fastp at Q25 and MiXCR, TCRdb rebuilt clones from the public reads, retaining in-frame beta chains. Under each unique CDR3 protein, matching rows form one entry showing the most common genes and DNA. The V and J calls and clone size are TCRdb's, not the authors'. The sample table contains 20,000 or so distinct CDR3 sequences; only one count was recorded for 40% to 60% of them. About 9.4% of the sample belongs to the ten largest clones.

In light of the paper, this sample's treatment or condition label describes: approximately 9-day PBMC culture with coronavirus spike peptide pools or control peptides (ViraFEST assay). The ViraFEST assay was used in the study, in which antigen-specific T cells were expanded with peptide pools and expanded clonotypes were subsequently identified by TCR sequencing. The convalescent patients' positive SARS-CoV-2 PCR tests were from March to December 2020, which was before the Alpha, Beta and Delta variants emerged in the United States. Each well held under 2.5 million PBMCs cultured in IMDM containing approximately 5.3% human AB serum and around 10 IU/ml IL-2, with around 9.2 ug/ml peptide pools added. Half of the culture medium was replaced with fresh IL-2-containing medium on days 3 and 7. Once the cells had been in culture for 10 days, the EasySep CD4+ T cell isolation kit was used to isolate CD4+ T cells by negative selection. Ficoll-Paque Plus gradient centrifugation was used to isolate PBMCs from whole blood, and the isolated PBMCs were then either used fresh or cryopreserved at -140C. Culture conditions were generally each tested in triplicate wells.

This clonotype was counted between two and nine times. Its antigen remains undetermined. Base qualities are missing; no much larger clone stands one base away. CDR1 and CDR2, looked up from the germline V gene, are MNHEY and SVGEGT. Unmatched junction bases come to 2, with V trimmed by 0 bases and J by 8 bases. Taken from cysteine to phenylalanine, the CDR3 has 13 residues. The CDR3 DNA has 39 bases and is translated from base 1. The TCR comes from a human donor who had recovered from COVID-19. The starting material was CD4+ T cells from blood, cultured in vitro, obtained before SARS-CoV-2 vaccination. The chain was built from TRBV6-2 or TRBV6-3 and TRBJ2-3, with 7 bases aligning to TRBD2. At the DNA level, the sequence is TGTGCCAGCAGTTACTCGACTAGCAGTACGCAGTATTTT. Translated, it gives CASSYSTSSTQYF.